Listed below are T cell receptor beta chains from one sample, sequenced in a study of Graves' ophthalmopathy and Graves' hyperthyroidism. TCRdb redid the calling of the multiplex PCR reads with MiXCR, one entry per CDR3 protein. The data show more than 1,000,000 distinct CDR3 sequences, with about two fifths seen just once and 11% held by the top ten. Sequencing was done on a sample of peripheral blood or thyroid tissue (not recorded which). These receptors were obtained from an adult man with Graves' hyperthyroidism. Each CDR3 is given without its conserved first and last residue. Clone size is not always given. Where it is, it says once, few, many or a class for expanded clones.

CDR3aa: SARDGTGSEAF
j_gene: TRBJ1-1
abundance: many
v_gene: TRBV20-1

CDR3aa: ATSRDPDRELF
j_gene: TRBJ2-2
abundance: many
v_gene: TRBV15

CDR3aa: ATSGSIDPRTYEQY
j_gene: TRBJ2-7
abundance: .
v_gene: TRBV24-1

CDR3aa: ASSETGRRKNTEAF
j_gene: TRBJ1-1
abundance: many
v_gene: TRBV5-1

CDR3aa: ASLGVNYEQY
j_gene: TRBJ2-7
abundance: few
v_gene: TRBV6-6

CDR3aa: ASSGHGEGSNEAF
j_gene: TRBJ1-1
abundance: .
v_gene: TRBV6-4

CDR3aa: SAPRPGASNQPQH
j_gene: TRBJ1-5
abundance: many
v_gene: TRBV20-1

CDR3aa: AISDPVVGEQY
j_gene: TRBJ2-7
abundance: many
v_gene: TRBV10-3

CDR3aa: ASRKRGSDQPQY
j_gene: TRBJ2-5
abundance: .
v_gene: TRBV5-8

CDR3aa: ASSSLPRDQKETQY
j_gene: TRBJ2-5
abundance: once
v_gene: TRBV7-9

CDR3aa: ASRAGRPTYYGYT
j_gene: TRBJ1-2
abundance: many
v_gene: TRBV11-2

CDR3aa: ASSYGPRETQY
j_gene: TRBJ2-5
abundance: .
v_gene: TRBV6-5

CDR3aa: ASSLGAEGKPQH
j_gene: TRBJ1-5
abundance: .
v_gene: TRBV27

CDR3aa: ASSLVSRGGGQPQH
j_gene: TRBJ1-5
abundance: many
v_gene: TRBV7-8

CDR3aa: ASSLSPPGIMNTEAF
j_gene: TRBJ1-1
abundance: few
v_gene: TRBV11-2

CDR3aa: ASRAYAEAF
j_gene: TRBJ1-1
abundance: .
v_gene: TRBV19

CDR3aa: ASSVTIKGTGELF
j_gene: TRBJ2-2
abundance: many
v_gene: TRBV9

CDR3aa: SVISATKSSYEQY
j_gene: TRBJ2-7
abundance: many
v_gene: TRBV29-1

CDR3aa: SVEDGNEKLF
j_gene: TRBJ1-4
abundance: .
v_gene: TRBV29-1

CDR3aa: SARETPSGQGLRNEQY
j_gene: TRBJ2-7
abundance: .
v_gene: TRBV20-1